Below, one T cell receptor beta chain is given with its context. Its specificity is unknown. As handled by the study authors: Sequence data from immunoSEQ were junction-only and lacked quality scores; consequently, filtering differed. Only in-frame clones appear in the TCRdb table, and some are missing; sequencing was by immunoSEQ multiplex PCR. That table gives V, J and clone size, and the DNA gave D and trimming. The data show 2 million to 2.5 million clones, approximately 93% seen once. This sample was included in a study of shared clonotypes between healthy human individuals. General study findings and limits: Blood alone was sampled, and tissue repertoires likely differ. Rarefaction showed that sequencing of sorted subsets was incomplete (despite large depth). Generation probability values for non-shared clonotypes were lower than those for clonotypes shared by all four donors.

Sequencing was performed on naive CD4+ T cells from PBMCs. This sample's subset: CD45RA+ positively selected. The receptor was isolated from a young man in good health. Some clones in this sample may be carry-over from other donors' samples.

The CDR3 DNA sequence: TGTGCCATCAGTGTTTCTGGCGGGATCCGGGAGCTGTTTTTT. Translating it yields CAISVSGGIRELFF. V is TRBV10-3 and J is TRBJ2-2; TRBD2 is a possible D gene (6 bases). Germline V CDR1 and CDR2: ENHRY, SYGVKD. The CDR3 contains 14 residues. V lost 4 bases and J lost 9, with 15 bases in between.